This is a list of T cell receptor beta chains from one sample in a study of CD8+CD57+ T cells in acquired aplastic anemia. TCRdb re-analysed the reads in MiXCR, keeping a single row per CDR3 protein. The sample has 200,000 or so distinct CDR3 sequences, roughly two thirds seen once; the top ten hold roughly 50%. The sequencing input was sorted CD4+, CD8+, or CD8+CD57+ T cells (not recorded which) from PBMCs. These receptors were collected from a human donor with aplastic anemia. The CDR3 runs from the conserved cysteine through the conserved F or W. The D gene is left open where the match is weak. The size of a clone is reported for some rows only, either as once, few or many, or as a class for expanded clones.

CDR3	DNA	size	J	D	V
CATSTGTGGDQPQHF	TGTGCCACCAGCACGGGGACAGGGGGCGACCAGCCCCAGCATTTT	NA	TRBJ1-5	TRBD1	TRBV15
CAISDEGQGRPTYEQYF	TGTGCCATCAGTGATGAGGGACAGGGGCGACCAACCTACGAGCAGTACTTC	NA	TRBJ2-7	TRBD1	TRBV10-3
CASSGGTSSYEQYF	TGCGCCAGCAGTGGTGGGACTAGCTCCTACGAGCAGTACTTC	NA	TRBJ2-7	TRBD2	TRBV10-2
CASRSPFALRDEQFF	TGCGCCAGCAGGTCCCCCTTTGCACTTAGGGATGAGCAGTTCTTC	few	TRBJ2-1	NA	TRBV10-2
CASSIGALSGANVLTF	TGTGCCAGCAGCATCGGGGCCCTCTCTGGGGCCAACGTCCTGACTTTC	once	TRBJ2-6	NA	TRBV7-9
CASRPGESEKLFF	TGTGCCAGCAGGCCTGGTGAGAGTGAAAAACTGTTTTTT	NA	TRBJ1-4	NA	TRBV12-3/TRBV12-4
CASSSGRTGQFF	TGTGCCAGCAGCTCGGGACGGACTGGTCAGTTCTTC	NA	TRBJ2-1	NA	TRBV7-3
CASSAPSSNNQPQHF	TGTGCCAGCAGTGCCCCCAGTTCAAACAATCAGCCCCAGCATTTT	NA	TRBJ1-5	NA	TRBV2
CASSSETGEQYF	TGTGCCAGCAGCTCCGAGACGGGGGAGCAGTACTTC	once	TRBJ2-7	NA	TRBV7-4
CATSDFRGHTDTQYF	TGTGCCACCAGTGATTTCCGGGGCCACACAGATACGCAGTATTTT	many	TRBJ2-3	NA	TRBV24-1